The 28 T cell receptor beta chains given below trace back to one sample, sequenced in a study of response to subunit inactivated influenza vaccine. Using its own MiXCR run on the RT-PCR reads, TCRdb lists one record per CDR3 protein. The sample has 500,000 to 650,000 distinct CDR3 sequences, around 8% seen once. The sample was PBMCs from blood, taken less than 30 months after vaccination. These TCRs come from a man between 50 and 75 years old who received an inactivated influenza vaccine.

This clonotype has a handful of counts. The chain carries TRBV29-1 and TRBJ2-5; D call uncertain. The CDR3 runs to 16 residues. Germline-derived CDR1 and CDR2 are SQVTM and ANQGSEA. The V gene lost 0 bases and the J gene lost 5 bases, with 19 bases spanning the gap. CDR3 in amino acids: CSVEDLKETSRETQYF. CDR3 nucleotide sequence: TGCAGCGTTGAAGATCTGAAGGAGACGTCTCGGGAGACCCAGTACTTC.

This clonotype has just a few counts. The rearrangement joins TRBV6-2 or TRBV6-3 to TRBJ2-7; D remains ambiguous. Trimming took 4 bases from V and 3 from J, leaving 7 bases between them. This CDR3 is built from 12 residues. The germline V gene encodes CDR1 MNHEY and CDR2 SVGEGT. The CDR3 DNA follows: TGTGCCAGCAGTTCATACCACTACGAGCAGTACTTC. As protein: CASSSYHYEQYF.

In its sample, this clonotype was seen many times. The CDR3: CASSPTGGLSYNEQFF. The DNA for the CDR3 is TGCGCCAGCAGCCCTACAGGGGGTCTCTCCTACAATGAGCAGTTCTTC. The chain couples TRBV5-1 to TRBJ2-1, with TRBD1 matching 8 bases. There are 16 residues in the CDR3. J lost 0 bases, V lost 4 bases, and 6 bases had no gene match. CDR1 and CDR2 (germline): SGHRS, YFSETQ.

This clonotype has at least ten counts. The chain is built from TRBV12-3 or TRBV12-4 and TRBJ2-3; 8 nucleotides line up with TRBD2. The trim removed 3 bases at V and 3 bases at J, leaving 5 bases unmatched. The CDR3 is 15 amino acids. CDR3 in DNA: TGTGCCAGCAGTTTTCAGCGGGGGAGGACAGATACGCAGTATTTT. It codes for CASSFQRGRTDTQYF.

This clonotype was recorded at least ten times. The chain uses TRBV10-3 and TRBJ2-3, with 10 nucleotides matching TRBD1. Losses at the gene ends were 0 bases for V and 3 bases for J; bases not matched to a gene: 3. Looked up from germline, CDR1 is ENHRY and CDR2 is SYGVKD. The length of the CDR3 is 16 residues. CDR3 loop: CAISESGTGATDTQYF. In DNA, the CDR3 is TGTGCCATCAGTGAGTCGGGGACAGGGGCAACAGATACGCAGTATTTT.

This clonotype was detected many times. The chain carries TRBV14 and TRBJ2-1; D is uncertain. The CDR3 has 12 residues. Germline V gene sequence: CDR1 SGHDN, CDR2 FVKESK. Trimming took 0 bases from V and 8 from J, leaving 5 bases between them. CDR3 coding DNA: TGTGCCAGCAGCCAAGAGTTACATGAGCAGTTCTTC. Translation gives CASSQELHEQFF.

In its sample, this clonotype was seen a few times. The V gene is TRBV4-3, the J gene TRBJ2-2; no clear D gene. The germline V gene encodes CDR1 LGHNA and CDR2 YSLEER. This CDR3 contains 14 residues. The germline V and J ends were trimmed by 0 bases and 8 bases, with 10 bases remaining between them. The CDR3 loop reads CASSQDRVAGELFF. The CDR3 DNA follows: TGCGCCAGCAGCCAAGATAGGGTGGCTGGGGAGCTGTTTTTT.

This clonotype came up many times. The chain recombines TRBV10-3 with TRBJ2-1, with D possibly being TRBD1 or TRBD2 (5 bases each). The germline gives CDR1 ENHRY, CDR2 SYGVKD. The CDR3 is 15 amino acids. V gave up 6 bases and J gave up 2 bases, with 14 bases separating them. CDR3 region: CAIRSRRGPYNEQFF. In DNA form, the CDR3 reads TGTGCCATCAGGTCGCGTCGGGGCCCCTACAATGAGCAGTTCTTC.

This clonotype was picked up a small number of times. The chain couples TRBV28 to TRBJ1-5; the D is unclear. Germline V gene sequence: CDR1 MDHEN, CDR2 SYDVKM. The CDR3 sequence is 14 residues long. V was pared by 1 base and J by 1 base, with 5 bases between. The CDR3 spells CASSLLSSNQPQHF. CDR3 nucleotide sequence: TGTGCCAGCAGTTTATTGAGCAGCAATCAGCCCCAGCATTTT.

This clonotype has more than one count but fewer than ten. The chain employs TRBV10-3 and TRBJ2-7, with TRBD2 matching over 9 bases. Germline V CDR1 and CDR2: ENHRY, SYGVKD. The CDR3 spans 18 residues. V gave up 3 bases and J gave up 0 bases; unmatched junction bases: 12. CDR3 sequence: CAISDRISGGRSSYEQYF. CDR3 nucleotides: TGTGCCATCAGTGATCGGATTAGCGGGGGCCGAAGCTCCTACGAGCAGTACTTC.

This rearrangement joins TRBV20-1 to TRBJ2-1; TRBD2 aligns across 14 bases. The CDR3 extends over 17 amino acids. The germline V gene has CDR1 DFQATT and CDR2 SNEGSKA (reference sequence). The J segment lost 5 bases and the V segment lost 3 bases, leaving 9 bases of the junction unmatched. This CDR3 is CSASARGLAGENNEQFF. As DNA, the CDR3 is TGCAGTGCTAGCGCGCGGGGACTAGCGGGGGAAAACAATGAGCAGTTCTTC.

This chain connects TRBV6-1 to TRBJ1-2, with 9 bases aligning to TRBD1. V lost 7 bases, J lost 6 bases, and 6 bases stayed unmatched. This CDR3 comprises 13 residues. The germline CDR1 and CDR2 sequences are MNHNS and SASEGT. The DNA for the CDR3 is TGTGCCAGCACTCCGGGACAGGGTGATGGCTACACCTTC. This encodes CASTPGQGDGYTF.

This clonotype was counted at least ten times. This chain links TRBV29-1 with TRBJ2-3, with D possibly TRBD2 on 5 matching bases. This CDR3 comprises 14 residues. Per the germline V gene, CDR1 is SQVTM and CDR2 is ANQGSEA. V lost 8 bases, J lost 0 bases, and 15 bases lay in between. The CDR3 loop is CSFWVRGSTDTQYF. CDR3 DNA sequence: TGCAGCTTTTGGGTTCGGGGAAGCACAGATACGCAGTATTTT.

About this clonotype itself: This may come from a read error, since a much larger clone is one base off. V is TRBV5-8 and J is TRBJ1-2; 8 nucleotides match TRBD1. The CDR3 is 15 residues long. Germline lookup yields CDR1 SGHTS and CDR2 YDEGEE. The CDR3 DNA reads TGTGCCTGCAGCTTAGACAGGGGATCATTCTATGGCTACACCTTC. Encoded protein: CACSLDRGSFYGYTF.

The chain employs TRBV7-2 and TRBJ1-5; possibly TRBD1 for D (5 bases). The germline CDR1 and CDR2 sequences are SGHTA and FQGNSA. The ends were cut back, 0 bases at V and 0 bases at J, with 18 bases in the middle. There are 19 residues in the CDR3. CDR3 region: CASSLAIGGLGYSNQPQHF. In DNA form, the CDR3 reads TGTGCCAGCAGCTTAGCGATCGGGGGGTTGGGATATAGCAATCAGCCCCAGCATTTT.

This clonotype was observed at least ten times. The rearrangement uses TRBV10-3 and TRBJ2-1, with unresolved D. Trimming stripped 0 bases from V and 9 bases from J, with 15 bases between. The CDR3 totals 15 residues. Germline V gene data show CDR1 as ENHRY and CDR2 as SYGVKD. CDR3 loop: CAISESKGLEGEQFF. The CDR3 region has the DNA TGTGCCATCAGTGAGTCGAAGGGTCTAGAAGGTGAGCAGTTCTTC.

This clonotype was counted at least ten times. V usage is TRBV7-2 and J usage is TRBJ2-3; D gene uncertain. The length of the CDR3 is 14 residues. CDR1 is SGHTA, CDR2 FQGNSA, per germline. The ends were cut back, 5 bases at V and 0 bases at J, with 9 bases in the middle. The CDR3 is CASSALTSTDTQYF. CDR3 DNA: TGTGCCAGCAGCGCGCTTACTAGCACAGATACGCAGTATTTT.

This clonotype was observed a few times. V usage is TRBV20-1 and J usage is TRBJ1-1, with D possibly being TRBD1 (6 bases). Germline CDR1 is DFQATT and CDR2 is SNEGSKA (reference sequence). CDR3 length equals 15 residues. V was shortened by 5 bases and J by 2 bases, with 18 bases between the two germline ends. This CDR3 reads CSAAPIQGQNTEAFF. The DNA for the CDR3 is TGCAGTGCTGCGCCGATACAGGGCCAAAACACTGAAGCTTTCTTT.

The sample holds a few counts of this clonotype. The V gene is TRBV27, the J gene TRBJ2-5; the match to TRBD1 covers 8 bases. Per germline, CDR1 MNHEY and CDR2 SMNVEV (reference sequence). The CDR3 contains 13 residues. The junction had 6 bases not matched to a gene; V was cut back by 6 bases and J by 6 bases. The CDR3 sequence: CASSTGGMKTQYF. The CDR3 DNA sequence: TGTGCCAGCAGCACAGGGGGAATGAAGACCCAGTACTTC.

This clonotype was observed a few times. This chain joins TRBV7-2 and TRBJ1-2; TRBD1 matches 7 bases. Germline CDR1 and CDR2: SGHTA and FQGNSA. With V trimmed by 1 base and J by 2 bases, 4 bases remained unmatched. This CDR3 region has 15 residues. CDR3 region: CASSLEPQGNYGYTF. CDR3 DNA sequence: TGTGCCAGCAGCTTAGAGCCACAGGGGAACTATGGCTACACCTTC.

This clonotype was seen at least ten times. The chain has TRBV2 and TRBJ2-7; 8 positions agree with TRBD2. Germline loops: CDR1 SNHLY, CDR2 FYNNEI. V shed 1 base and J 6 bases; nucleotides not matched to a gene: 2. CDR3 length: 13 amino acids. CDR3 protein: CASSEERGREQYF. The CDR3 nucleotides read TGTGCCAGCAGTGAAGAGCGGGGGCGCGAGCAGTACTTC. Combining the CDR3 with reference TRBV2 and TRBJ2-7 gives the whole variable domain EPEVTQTPSHQVTQMGQEVILRCVPISNHLYFYWYRQILGQKVEFLVSFYNNEISEKSEIFDDQFSVERPDGSNFTLKIRSTKLEDSAMYFCASSEERGREQYFGPGTRLTVT.

In this sample, this clonotype turned up many times. The rearrangement links TRBV18 to TRBJ2-4, with 8 positions matching TRBD2. CDR1 KGHSH and CDR2 LQKENI come from the germline V gene. V lost 3 bases to trimming and J lost 3 bases; unmatched junction nucleotides: 10. There are 17 residues in the CDR3. The CDR3 coding sequence is TGTGCCAGCTCACCCCCCCGGGGGGGCAACGACAAAAACATTCAGTACTTC. Its translation is CASSPPRGGNDKNIQYF.

This clonotype was observed many times. This rearrangement joins TRBV6-2 or TRBV6-3 to TRBJ1-5; no reliable D call. V lost 4 bases and J lost 6, with 4 bases in between. CDR3 length: 11 residues. Germline V gene sequence: CDR1 MNHEY, CDR2 SVGEGT. This CDR3 reads CASSSGQPQHF. The CDR3 DNA sequence: TGTGCCAGCAGTTCGGGTCAGCCCCAGCATTTT.

The chain employs TRBV5-6 and TRBJ1-6; D is undetermined. V was trimmed by 1 base and J by 0 bases, leaving 5 bases between them. The CDR3 length is 15 residues. Germline CDR1 and CDR2: SGHDT and YYEEEE. In nucleotides, the CDR3 is TGTGCCAGCAGCTTGAAGAGCTCCTATAATTCACCCCTCCACTTT. Amino acids: CASSLKSSYNSPLHF.

This clonotype was seen repeatedly, ten times or more. The V call is TRBV10-3, the J call TRBJ1-2; the D is unclear. The CDR3 extends over 12 amino acids. V lost 2 bases and J 3 bases, leaving 4 bases between the germline ends. Germline assignment: CDR1 ENHRY and CDR2 SYGVKD. DNA for the CDR3: TGTGCCATCAGTGAGCCCTACTATGGCTACACCTTC. Translating gives CAISEPYYGYTF.

The CDR3 sequence: CASSSRDLGTDTQYF. As DNA, the CDR3 is TGCGCCAGCAGCTCCCGGGACTTAGGCACAGATACGCAGTATTTT. This chain joins TRBV4-1 and TRBJ2-3; maybe TRBD2 (6 bases). Germline-derived CDR1 and CDR2 are MGHRA and YSYEKL. CDR3 length equals 15 residues. V was pared by 5 bases and J by 1 base, with 13 bases between.

Ten or more counts support this clonotype. This sequence joins TRBV29-1 and TRBJ2-7; the match to TRBD2 covers 7 bases. CDR1 is SQVTM, CDR2 ANQGSEA, per germline. V lost 4 bases, J lost 0 bases, and 0 bases stayed unmatched. This CDR3 has 12 amino acids. The CDR3 region is CSVGLASYEQYF. CDR3 bases: TGCAGCGTTGGACTAGCCTCCTACGAGCAGTACTTC.

This clonotype was seen a few times. This chain connects TRBV20-1 to TRBJ2-5; perhaps TRBD2 as D (6 bases). The CDR3 is 14 residues long. The V end lost 6 bases, the J end lost 5 bases, and 19 bases lay between the germline ends. Germline CDR1 is DFQATT and CDR2 is SNEGSKA (reference sequence). CDR3 loop: CSAVNWRAQETQYF. DNA for the CDR3: TGCAGTGCCGTAAACTGGAGGGCACAGGAGACCCAGTACTTC.